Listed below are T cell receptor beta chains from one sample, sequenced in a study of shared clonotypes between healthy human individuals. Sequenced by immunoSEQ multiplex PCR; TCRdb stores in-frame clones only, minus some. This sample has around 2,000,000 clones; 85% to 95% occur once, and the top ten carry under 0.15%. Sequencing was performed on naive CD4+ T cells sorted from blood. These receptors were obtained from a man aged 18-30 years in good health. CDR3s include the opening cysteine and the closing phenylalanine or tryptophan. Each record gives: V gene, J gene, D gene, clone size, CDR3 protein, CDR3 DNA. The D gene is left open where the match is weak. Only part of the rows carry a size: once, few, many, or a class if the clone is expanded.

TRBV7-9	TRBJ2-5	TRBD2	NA	CASSYLAGGQETQYF	TGTGCCAGCAGCTACCTAGCGGGGGGTCAAGAGACCCAGTACTTC
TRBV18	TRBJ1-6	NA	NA	CASSPSPPGLQPLHF	TGTGCCAGCTCACCATCACCTCCAGGGTTACAACCCCTCCACTTT
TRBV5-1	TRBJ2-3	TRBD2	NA	CASTSGGLARTDTQYF	TGCGCCAGCACCTCGGGGGGGCTAGCTCGCACAGATACGCAGTATTTT
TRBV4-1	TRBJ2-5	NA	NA	CASSRGGPEQETQYF	TGCGCCAGCAGCAGGGGCGGGCCCGAGCAAGAGACCCAGTACTTC
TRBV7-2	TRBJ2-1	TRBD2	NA	CASSLARLAGGYLASYNEQFF	TGTGCCAGCAGCTTAGCGCGGCTAGCGGGAGGGTATTTGGCATCCTACAATGAGCAGTTCTTC
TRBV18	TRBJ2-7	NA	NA	CASSPPGISYEQYF	TGTGCCAGCTCACCACCGGGGATTTCCTACGAGCAGTACTTC
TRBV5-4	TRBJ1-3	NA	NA	CASSASSGNTIYF	TGTGCCAGCAGCGCCTCATCTGGAAACACCATATATTTT
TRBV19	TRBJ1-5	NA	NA	CASSMRITPYQPQHF	TGTGCCAGTAGTATGAGGATTACCCCCTATCAGCCCCAGCATTTT
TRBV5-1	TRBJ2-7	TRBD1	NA	CASSLEGTGKGEQYF	TGCGCCAGCAGCTTGGAAGGGACAGGGAAAGGCGAGCAGTACTTC
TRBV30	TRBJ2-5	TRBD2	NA	CAWRVLTSGLKTQYF	TGTGCCTGGAGGGTCCTGACTAGCGGGTTGAAGACCCAGTACTTC
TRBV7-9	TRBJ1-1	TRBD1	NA	CASSLVGTANTEAFF	TGTGCCAGCAGCTTAGTTGGGACAGCAAACACTGAAGCTTTCTTT
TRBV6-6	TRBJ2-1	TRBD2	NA	CASSRRGLAGDNEQFF	TGTGCCAGCAGTCGCCGAGGACTAGCGGGAGACAATGAGCAGTTCTTC
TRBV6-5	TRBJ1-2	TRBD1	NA	CASSNQGAGYGYTF	TGTGCCAGCAGTAATCAGGGGGCCGGCTATGGCTACACCTTC
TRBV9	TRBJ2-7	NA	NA	CASSVGPGAENYEQYF	TGTGCCAGCAGCGTGGGGCCGGGAGCCGAGAATTACGAGCAGTACTTC
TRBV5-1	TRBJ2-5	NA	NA	CASSLGGTETQYF	TGCGCCAGCAGCTTGGGTGGTACCGAGACCCAGTACTTC
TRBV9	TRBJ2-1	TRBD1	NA	CASSVSTGGYYEQFF	TGTGCCAGCAGCGTATCGACAGGGGGATACTATGAGCAGTTCTTC
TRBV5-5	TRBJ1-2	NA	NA	CASSLEWTVNF	TGTGCCAGCAGCTTGGAGTGGACAGTGAACTTC
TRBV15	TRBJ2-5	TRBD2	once	CATSRDHSGTLETQYF	TGTGCCACCAGCAGGGACCATAGCGGGACCCTGGAGACCCAGTACTTC
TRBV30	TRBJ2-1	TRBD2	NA	CAWRLAGGGNEQFF	TGTGCCTGGAGGCTAGCGGGAGGGGGCAATGAGCAGTTCTTC
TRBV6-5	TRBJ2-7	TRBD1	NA	CASSHRGHYEQYF	TGTGCCAGCAGTCACAGGGGACACTACGAGCAGTACTTC
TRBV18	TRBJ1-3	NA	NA	CASSPRQGGESAGNTIYF	TGTGCCAGCTCACCGCGCCAGGGTGGAGAGAGCGCTGGAAACACCATATATTTT
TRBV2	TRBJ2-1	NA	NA	CASSRDTYNEQFF	TGTGCCAGCAGCCGGGACACCTACAATGAGCAGTTCTTC
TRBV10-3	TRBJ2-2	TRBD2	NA	CATLAGDTGELFF	TGTGCCACCCTAGCGGGGGACACCGGGGAGCTGTTTTTT
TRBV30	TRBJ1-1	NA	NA	CAWSVEVATEAFF	TGTGCCTGGAGTGTTGAGGTTGCAACCGAAGCTTTCTTT
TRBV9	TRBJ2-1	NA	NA	CASSVLGSSYNEQFF	TGTGCCAGCAGCGTCCTGGGTAGCAGCTACAATGAGCAGTTCTTC
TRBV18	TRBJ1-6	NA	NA	CASSPGWTQTSLHF	TGTGCCAGCTCACCTGGTTGGACCCAAACTTCCCTCCACTTT
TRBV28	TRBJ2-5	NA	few	CASSGGFRAQETQYF	TGTGCCAGCAGTGGGGGATTTAGGGCACAAGAGACCCAGTACTTC
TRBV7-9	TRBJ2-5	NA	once	CASSLMFRDQETQYF	TGTGCCAGCAGCTTGATGTTCCGGGACCAAGAGACCCAGTACTTC
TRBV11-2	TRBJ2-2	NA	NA	CASSSDRLNTGELFF	TGTGCCAGCAGCTCCGACAGGTTAAACACCGGGGAGCTGTTTTTT